The clone carrying this T cell receptor (beta chain) was observed a few times. Antigen: not known. From RNA transcripts, TCR beta CDR3 regions were amplified. First-round RT-PCR with HTBI primers amplified the TCR CDR3 region. TCRdb redid the calling of the multiplex PCR reads with MiXCR, one entry per CDR3 protein. Of under 400,000 distinct CDR3 sequences in the sample, around 20% were seen once. The sample originates from a study of T cells in Graves' hyperthyroidism and ophthalmopathy. Study overall: Initial diagnosis, before any treatment, was when peripheral blood was collected. General study points: From stable hyperthyroidism, ophthalmopathy was set apart by a 13 V-J model.

CDR3 size: 15 residues. The germline V gene has CDR1 LNHNV and CDR2 YYDKDF (reference sequence). Trimming took 0 bases from V and 6 from J; bases not matched to a gene: 8. These patients, aged 18 to 65, had recently diagnosed hyperthyroidism lasting under 2 months. Approximately 9.3 ml of fresh peripheral blood supplied the PBMCs. The chain joins TRBV15 to TRBJ2-7; TRBD1 matches 7 bases. What was sequenced was blood. The sequence came from a woman in her forties or fifties with Graves' hyperthyroidism. The CDR3 region has the DNA TGTGCCACCAGCAGAGAGGACAGGATCGGGACCGAGCAGTACTTC. It encodes CATSREDRIGTEQYF.